Presented here are 10 T cell receptor beta chains from one specimen sequenced in a study of shared clonotypes between healthy human individuals. CD45RO-negative, CCR7-positively selected cells formed the naive CD8 fraction, excluding terminally differentiated effector memory CD45RA+ cells. The repertoire was sequenced with immunoSEQ multiplex PCR; TCRdb's copy has only in-frame clones and lacks some. The table lists hundreds of thousands of clones, roughly 98% of them singletons. The sequenced sample consisted of naive CD8+ T cells sorted from blood. These receptors were obtained from a man younger than 40 in good health.

The chain links TRBV7-9 to TRBJ2-7, with D possibly matching TRBD1 (6 bases). V shed 3 bases and J shed 1 base, with 16 bases lying between them. The CDR3 is 16 amino acids. Germline V lookup: CDR1 SEHNR, CDR2 FQNEAQ (reference sequence). CDR3 sequence: CASSFEGVLPSYEQYF. The CDR3 coding sequence is TGTGCCAGCAGCTTTGAGGGGGTATTACCATCCTACGAGCAGTACTTC. Full variable domain (remainder filled in from reference TRBV7-9 and TRBJ2-7): DTGVSQNPRHKITKRGQNVTFRCDPISEHNRLYWYRQTLGQGPEFLTYFQNEAQLEKSRLLSDRFSAERPKGSFSTLEIQRTEQGDSAMYLCASSFEGVLPSYEQYFGPGTRLTVT.

The J gene is TRBJ1-1, the V gene TRBV27, with no clear D. Trimming shortened V by 4 bases and J by 1 base, and 7 bases separated the two germline ends. The CDR3 runs to 13 residues. CDR1 is MNHEY and CDR2 is SMNVEV in the germline V gene (reference sequence). CDR3 nucleotide sequence: TGTGCCAGCAGTTCTTGGACGAACACTGAAGCTTTCTTT. This gives the protein CASSSWTNTEAFF.

This chain joins TRBV5-5 and TRBJ2-7; 10 positions match TRBD1. V lost 4 bases to trimming and J lost 2 bases; unmatched junction nucleotides: 3. Germline V gene data show CDR1 as SGHKS and CDR2 as YYEKEE (reference sequence). The CDR3 is 14 amino acids. CDR3 sequence reads: CASSHGTGAYEQYF. The CDR3 DNA sequence: TGTGCCAGCAGCCACGGGACAGGGGCCTACGAGCAGTACTTC.

CDR3 nucleotides: TGTGCCAGCAGCTTGGGGACTAGCCAGTACGAGCAGTACTTC. Amino acids: CASSLGTSQYEQYF. The rearrangement joins TRBV5-6 to TRBJ2-7; TRBD2 agrees at 8 bases. J gave up 4 bases and V 0 bases, and 3 bases lay outside the gene matches. The length of the CDR3 is 14 residues. Germline loops: CDR1 SGHDT, CDR2 YYEEEE.

CDR3 sequence: CASGVAAREEQYF. The CDR3 bases are TGTGCCAGCGGAGTAGCGGCACGGGAGGAGCAGTACTTC. The chain uses TRBV6-5 and TRBJ2-7, with D perhaps TRBD2 (6 bases). Germline V gene data show CDR1 as MNHEY and CDR2 as SVGAGI. The CDR3 consists of 13 residues. Trimming shortened V by 8 bases and J by 7 bases, and 18 bases separated the two germline ends.

The chain carries TRBV7-9 and TRBJ2-7; D is ambiguous. Germline CDR1 and CDR2: SEHNR and FQNEAQ (reference sequence). This CDR3 contains 15 residues. V lost 5 bases, J lost 4 bases, and 18 bases lay in between. CDR3 nucleotides: TGTGCCAGCAGCCCGCCTACTCTACTGGAGTACGAGCAGTACTTC. Its protein product is CASSPPTLLEYEQYF.

This clone was recorded once. V gene TRBV5-8 combines with J gene TRBJ1-2; no clear D. V lost 4 bases, J lost 2 bases, and 12 bases lay in between. Germline V lookup: CDR1 SGHTS, CDR2 YDEGEE. The CDR3 consists of 14 residues. Here the CDR3 reads CASSQAHQNYGYTF. DNA for the CDR3: TGTGCCAGCAGCCAAGCACACCAAAACTATGGCTACACCTTC.

This rearrangement joins TRBV7-9 to TRBJ2-5; 10 bases align to TRBD2. In germline, CDR1 is SEHNR, CDR2 FQNEAQ (reference sequence). Trimming removed 3 bases from V and 2 bases from J; junction bases left unmatched: 6. The CDR3 extends over 16 amino acids. The CDR3 loop is CASSFLLTSGQETQYF. Here the CDR3 DNA reads TGTGCCAGCAGCTTCCTGTTGACTAGCGGGCAAGAGACCCAGTACTTC.

J is TRBJ2-7 and V is TRBV9; 12 bases fit TRBD2. The CDR3 spans 16 residues. Trimming removed 5 bases from V and 4 bases from J; junction bases left unmatched: 10. Per the germline V gene, CDR1 is SGDLS and CDR2 is YYNGEE. The CDR3 DNA is TGTGCCAGCAGTACAAAGACTAGCGGGAGTGTATACGAGCAGTACTTC. Its translation is CASSTKTSGSVYEQYF.

V and J are TRBV18 and TRBJ1-2; the D is unclear. Germline CDR1 KGHSH, CDR2 LQKENI. Trimming took off 2 bases at V and 6 bases at J, with 13 bases between the two ends. The CDR3 runs to 14 residues. The CDR3 reads CASSPRASGDGYTF. CDR3 DNA: TGTGCCAGCTCACCAAGAGCCTCGGGCGATGGCTACACCTTC.